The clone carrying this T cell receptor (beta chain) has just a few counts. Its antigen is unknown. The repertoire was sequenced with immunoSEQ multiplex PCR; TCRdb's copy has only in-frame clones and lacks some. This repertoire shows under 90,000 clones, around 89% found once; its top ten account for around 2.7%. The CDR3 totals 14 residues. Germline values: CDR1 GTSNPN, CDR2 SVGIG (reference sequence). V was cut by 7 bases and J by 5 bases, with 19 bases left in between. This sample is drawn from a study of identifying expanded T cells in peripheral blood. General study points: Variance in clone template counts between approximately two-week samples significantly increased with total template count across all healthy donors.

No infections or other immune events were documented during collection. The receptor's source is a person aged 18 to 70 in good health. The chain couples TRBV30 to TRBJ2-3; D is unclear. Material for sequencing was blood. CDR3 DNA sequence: TGTGCCTCTACAAAAGGATTTACGCTAGATACGCAGTATTTT. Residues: CASTKGFTLDTQYF.